This T cell receptor (beta chain) was obtained from a study of technical replicates of blood from several donors. Produced via immunoSEQ multiplex PCR; TCRdb's table is partial and in-frame only. The repertoire holds tens of thousands of clones, with about 90% as singletons. V gave up 8 bases and J gave up 8 bases, with 12 bases separating them. CDR1 and CDR2 (germline): MGHDK, SYGVNS. The CDR3 is 11 amino acids. This chain joins TRBV25-1 and TRBJ1-1; D possibly corresponds to TRBD1 (6 bases). Sequencing was performed on T cells isolated from PBMCs. The TCR was taken from a human donor in good health. The CDR3 loop is CASGGGREAFF. The CDR3 DNA follows: TGTGCCAGCGGGGGGGGCAGAGAAGCTTTCTTT.